This T cell receptor beta chain is from a study of blood T cell repertoires in COVID-19. About the research overall: Samples came from the United States, Italy and Spain, spanning acute and convalescent COVID-19. The analysed material was cDNA or gDNA that came from T cells, B-cell-depleted T cells, or PBMCs.

How the authors handled the data: Cell counts per sample came from amplifying reference gene primers. Measured with immunoSEQ multiplex PCR; TCRdb has only the in-frame clones, and not every one. V, J and clone size are those of that table, while D and trimming were read from the DNA. Of 200,000 to 300,000 clones listed, nearly 90% are singletons. The V gene's germline CDR1 is SGHTA and CDR2 FQGNSA. The J segment lost 8 bases and the V segment lost 7 bases, leaving 17 bases of the junction unmatched. The CDR3 has 17 amino acids. Material for sequencing was peripheral blood. The gene calls are TRBV7-2 and TRBJ2-2, with 9 bases matching TRBD2. The TCR originated in a man aged 18 to 35 with active or convalescent COVID-19. DNA of the CDR3: TGTGCCAGCACCCTTAGCGGGGGACCACGTAGGTTTGGGGAGCTGTTTTTT. It encodes CASTLSGGPRRFGELFF. Filled out from reference TRBV7-2 and TRBJ2-2, the complete variable domain reads GAGVSQSPSNKVTEKGKDVELRCDPISGHTALYWYRQSLGQGLEFLIYFQGNSAPDKSGLPSDRFSAERTGGSVSTLTIQRTQQEDSAVYLCASTLSGGPRRFGELFFGEGSRLTVL.